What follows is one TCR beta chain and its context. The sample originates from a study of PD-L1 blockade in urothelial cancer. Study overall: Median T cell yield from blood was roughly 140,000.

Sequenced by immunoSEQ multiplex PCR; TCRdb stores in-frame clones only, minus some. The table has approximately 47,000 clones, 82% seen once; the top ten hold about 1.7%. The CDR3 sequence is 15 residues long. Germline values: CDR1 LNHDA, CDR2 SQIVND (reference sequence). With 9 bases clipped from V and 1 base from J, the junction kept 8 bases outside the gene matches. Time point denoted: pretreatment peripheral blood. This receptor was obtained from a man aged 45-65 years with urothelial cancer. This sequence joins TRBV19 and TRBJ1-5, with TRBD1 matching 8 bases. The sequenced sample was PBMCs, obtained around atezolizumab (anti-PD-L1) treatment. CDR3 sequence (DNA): TGTGCCAGCCTTCAGGGGGCGCAGAGCAATCAGCCCCAGCATTTT. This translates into CASLQGAQSNQPQHF.